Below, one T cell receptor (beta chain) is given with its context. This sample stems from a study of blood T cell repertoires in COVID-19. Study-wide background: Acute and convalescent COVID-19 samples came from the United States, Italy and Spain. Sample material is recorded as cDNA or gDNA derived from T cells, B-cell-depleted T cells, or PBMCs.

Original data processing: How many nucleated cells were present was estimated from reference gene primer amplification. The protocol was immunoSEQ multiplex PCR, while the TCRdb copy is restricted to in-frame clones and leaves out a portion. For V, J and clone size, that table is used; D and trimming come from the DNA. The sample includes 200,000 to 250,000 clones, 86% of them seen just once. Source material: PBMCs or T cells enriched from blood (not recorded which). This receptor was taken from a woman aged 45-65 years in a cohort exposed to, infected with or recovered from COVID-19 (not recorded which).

CDR3 nucleotides: TGTGCCAGCAGAATAGAGGCGATCACTGAAGCTTTCTTT. Amino acid sequence: CASRIEAITEAFF. J is TRBJ1-1 and V is TRBV12-3 or TRBV12-4, with D unresolved. The CDR3 spans 13 residues. Deletions cut 6 bases from V and 4 bases from J, with 12 bases between.